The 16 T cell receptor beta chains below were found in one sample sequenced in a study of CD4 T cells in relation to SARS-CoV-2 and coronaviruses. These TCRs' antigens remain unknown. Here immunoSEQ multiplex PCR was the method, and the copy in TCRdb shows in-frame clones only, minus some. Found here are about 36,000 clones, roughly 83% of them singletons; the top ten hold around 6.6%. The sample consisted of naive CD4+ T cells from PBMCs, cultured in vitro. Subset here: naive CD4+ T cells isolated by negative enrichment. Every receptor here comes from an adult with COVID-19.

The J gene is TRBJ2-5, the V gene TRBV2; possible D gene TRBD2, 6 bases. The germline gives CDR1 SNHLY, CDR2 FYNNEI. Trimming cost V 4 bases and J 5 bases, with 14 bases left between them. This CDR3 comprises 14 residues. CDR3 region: CASSVWGVGETQYF. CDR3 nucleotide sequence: TGTGCCAGCAGTGTTTGGGGGGTGGGGGAGACCCAGTACTTC.

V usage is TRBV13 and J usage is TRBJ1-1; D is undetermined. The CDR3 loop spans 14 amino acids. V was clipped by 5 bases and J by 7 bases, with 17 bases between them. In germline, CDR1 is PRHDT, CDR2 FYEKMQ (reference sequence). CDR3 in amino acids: CASSPRPQPIEAFF. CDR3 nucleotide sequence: TGTGCCAGCAGCCCCAGGCCCCAGCCTATTGAAGCTTTCTTT.

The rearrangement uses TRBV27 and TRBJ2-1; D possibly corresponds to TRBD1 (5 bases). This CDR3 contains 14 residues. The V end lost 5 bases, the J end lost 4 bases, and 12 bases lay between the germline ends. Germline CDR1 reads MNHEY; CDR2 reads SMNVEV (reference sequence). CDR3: CASSPRQTYNEQFF. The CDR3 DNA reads TGTGCCAGCAGTCCTCGACAGACATACAATGAGCAGTTCTTC.

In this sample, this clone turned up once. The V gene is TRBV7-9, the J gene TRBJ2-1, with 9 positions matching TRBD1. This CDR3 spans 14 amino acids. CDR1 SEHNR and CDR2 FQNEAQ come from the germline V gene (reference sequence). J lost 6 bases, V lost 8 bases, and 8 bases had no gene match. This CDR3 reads CASWETGGFNEQFF. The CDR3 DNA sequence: TGTGCCAGCTGGGAGACAGGGGGGTTCAATGAGCAGTTCTTC.

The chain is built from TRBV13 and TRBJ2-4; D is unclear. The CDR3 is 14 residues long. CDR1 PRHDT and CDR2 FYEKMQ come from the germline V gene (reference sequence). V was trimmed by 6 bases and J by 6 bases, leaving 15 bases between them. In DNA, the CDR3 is TGTGCCAGCAGGCGAATCACAGAACTAAACATTCAGTACTTC. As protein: CASRRITELNIQYF.

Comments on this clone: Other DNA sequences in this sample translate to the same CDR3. CDR3 sequence: CASSPQAASTDTQYF. CDR3 nucleotide sequence: TGTGCCAGCTCACCGCAAGCAGCTAGCACAGATACGCAGTATTTT. J is TRBJ2-3 and V is TRBV18; unclear D gene. Trimming removed 3 bases from V and 0 bases from J, with 10 bases in between. This CDR3 comprises 15 residues. CDR1 KGHSH and CDR2 LQKENI come from the germline V gene.

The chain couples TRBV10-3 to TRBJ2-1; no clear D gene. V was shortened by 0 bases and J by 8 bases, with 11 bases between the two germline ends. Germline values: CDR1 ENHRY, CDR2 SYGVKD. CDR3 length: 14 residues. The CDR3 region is CAISESKSGDEQFF. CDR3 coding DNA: TGTGCCATCAGTGAGTCTAAGTCGGGTGATGAGCAGTTCTTC.

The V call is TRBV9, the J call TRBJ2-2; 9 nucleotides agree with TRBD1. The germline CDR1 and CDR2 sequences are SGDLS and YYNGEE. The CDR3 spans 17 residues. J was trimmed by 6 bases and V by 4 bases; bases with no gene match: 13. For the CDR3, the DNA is TGTGCCAGCAGCCTAAGGTTGGAGACAGGGGGGGCCGGGGAGCTGTTTTTT. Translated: CASSLRLETGGAGELFF.

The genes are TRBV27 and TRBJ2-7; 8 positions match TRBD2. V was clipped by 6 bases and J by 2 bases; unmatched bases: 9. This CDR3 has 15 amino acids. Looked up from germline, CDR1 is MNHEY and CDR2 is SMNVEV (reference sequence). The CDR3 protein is CASRYSSGLTYEQYF. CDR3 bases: TGTGCCAGCAGGTATTCTAGCGGGTTAACCTACGAGCAGTACTTC.

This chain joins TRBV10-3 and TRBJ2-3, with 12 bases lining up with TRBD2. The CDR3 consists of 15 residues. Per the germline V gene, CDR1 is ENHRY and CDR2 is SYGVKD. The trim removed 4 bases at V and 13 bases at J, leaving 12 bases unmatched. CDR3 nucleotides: TGTGCCATCAGTGGGGGGGGACTAGCGGGTGAACTGGAGTATTTT. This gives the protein CAISGGGLAGELEYF.

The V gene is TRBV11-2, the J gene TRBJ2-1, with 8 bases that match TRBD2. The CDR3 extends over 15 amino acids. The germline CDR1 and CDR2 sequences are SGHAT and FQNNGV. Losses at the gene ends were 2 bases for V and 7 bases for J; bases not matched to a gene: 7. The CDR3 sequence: CASSLTGTRVNEQFF. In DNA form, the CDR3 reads TGTGCCAGCAGCTTAACCGGGACTAGAGTAAATGAGCAGTTCTTC.

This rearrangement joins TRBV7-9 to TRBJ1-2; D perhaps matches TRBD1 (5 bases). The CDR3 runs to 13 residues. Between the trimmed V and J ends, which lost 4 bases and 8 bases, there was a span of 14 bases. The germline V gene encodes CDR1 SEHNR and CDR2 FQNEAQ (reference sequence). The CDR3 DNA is TGTGCCAGCAGCTCTTCTCGATCAGGGGGCTACACCTTC. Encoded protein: CASSSSRSGGYTF.

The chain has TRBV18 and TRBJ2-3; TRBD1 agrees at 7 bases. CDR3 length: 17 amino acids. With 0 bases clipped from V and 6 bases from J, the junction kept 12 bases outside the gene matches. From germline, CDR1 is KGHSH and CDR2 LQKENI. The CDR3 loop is CASSPPRRKGGMDTQYF. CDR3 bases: TGTGCCAGCTCACCACCAAGGCGAAAAGGGGGCATGGATACGCAGTATTTT.

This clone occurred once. The CDR3, as DNA: TGTGCCAGCAGTTACTCCCCGGGCAGCCATAATTCACCCCTCCACTTT. Its protein product is CASSYSPGSHNSPLHF. The gene calls are TRBV6-6 and TRBJ1-6, with D unresolved. The CDR3 length is 16 residues. Trimming took 0 bases from V and 5 from J, leaving 11 bases between them. Germline V gives CDR1 MNHNY, CDR2 SVGAGI (reference sequence).

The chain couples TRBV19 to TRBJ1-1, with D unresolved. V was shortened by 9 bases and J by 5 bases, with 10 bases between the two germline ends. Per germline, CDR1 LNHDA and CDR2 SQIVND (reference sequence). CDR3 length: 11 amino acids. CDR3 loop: CASFLDTEAFF. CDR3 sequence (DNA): TGTGCCAGCTTCCTCGATACTGAAGCTTTCTTT. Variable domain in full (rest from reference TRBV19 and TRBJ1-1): DGGITQSPKYLFRKEGQNVTLSCEQNLNHDAMYWYRQDPGQGLRLIYYSQIVNDFQKGDIAEGYSVSREKKESFPLTVTSAQKNPTAFYLCASFLDTEAFFGQGTRLTVV.

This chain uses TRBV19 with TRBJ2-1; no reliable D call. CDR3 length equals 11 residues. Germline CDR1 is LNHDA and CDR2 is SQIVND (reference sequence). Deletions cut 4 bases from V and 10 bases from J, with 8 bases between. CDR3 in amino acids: CASSTPREQFF. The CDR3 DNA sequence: TGTGCCAGTAGTACTCCCAGGGAGCAGTTCTTC.